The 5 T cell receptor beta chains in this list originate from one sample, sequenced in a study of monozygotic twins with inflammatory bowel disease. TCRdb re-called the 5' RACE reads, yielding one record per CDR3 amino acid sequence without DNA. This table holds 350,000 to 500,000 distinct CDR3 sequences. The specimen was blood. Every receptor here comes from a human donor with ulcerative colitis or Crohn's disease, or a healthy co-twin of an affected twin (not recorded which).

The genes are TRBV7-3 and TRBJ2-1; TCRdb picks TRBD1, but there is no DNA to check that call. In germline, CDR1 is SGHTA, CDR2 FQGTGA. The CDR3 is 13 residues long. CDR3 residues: CASSSIDRNEQFF.

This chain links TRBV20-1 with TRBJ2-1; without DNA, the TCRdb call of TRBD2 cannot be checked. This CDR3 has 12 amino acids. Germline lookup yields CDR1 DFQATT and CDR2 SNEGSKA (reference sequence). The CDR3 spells CSATGGRNEQFF.

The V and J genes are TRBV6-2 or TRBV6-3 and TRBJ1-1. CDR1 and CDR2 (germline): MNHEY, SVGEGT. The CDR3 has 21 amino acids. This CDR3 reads CASSYSFFGSSLGRLNTEAFF.

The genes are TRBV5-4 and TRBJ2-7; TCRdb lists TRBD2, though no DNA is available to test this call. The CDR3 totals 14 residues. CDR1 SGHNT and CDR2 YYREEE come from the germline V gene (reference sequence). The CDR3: CASSKPGPTGEQYF.

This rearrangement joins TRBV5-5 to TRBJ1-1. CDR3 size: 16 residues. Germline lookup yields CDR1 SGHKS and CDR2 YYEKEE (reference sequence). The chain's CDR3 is CASSLAGGVVNTEAFF.